The 7 T cell receptor beta chains in this list originate from one sample, sequenced in a study of post-analysis software for immune sequencing data. TCR beta cDNA libraries included unique molecular identifiers. MiXCR, run by TCRdb on the PCR reads, gives a single entry per CDR3 protein. Among about 200,000 distinct CDR3 sequences listed, approximately 30% were seen once. Study-level findings and limits: Five or six TRBV segments, TRBV5-6, TRBV5-1 and TRBV20-1 among them, were found more frequent in patients than controls.

No cognate antigen is known for these TCRs. Sequences were obtained from blood. These receptors all stem from a girl aged 2-17 years with multiple sclerosis.

This clonotype has ten or more counts. The rearrangement uses TRBV18 and TRBJ2-5, with D perhaps TRBD2 (5 bases). Germline loops: CDR1 KGHSH, CDR2 LQKENI. Trimming removed 6 bases at V and 5 bases at J, with 13 bases between. The CDR3 contains 13 residues. In DNA, the CDR3 is TGTGCCAGCTCGCAAACTAGGCGGGAGACCCAGTACTTC. This encodes CASSQTRRETQYF.

This clonotype appeared many times. This sequence joins TRBV6-6 and TRBJ1-1; D is uncertain. The V gene lost 2 bases and the J gene lost 1 base, with 5 bases spanning the gap. This CDR3 has 13 amino acids. Per germline, CDR1 MNHNY and CDR2 SVGAGI (reference sequence). The CDR3 reads CASSYPQNTEAFF. Written as DNA, the CDR3 is TGTGCCAGCAGTTACCCTCAGAACACTGAAGCTTTCTTT.

This chain uses TRBV7-2 with TRBJ2-7; 7 bases map to TRBD2. The CDR3 extends over 16 amino acids. Germline assignment: CDR1 SGHTA and CDR2 FQGNSA. V gave up 1 base and J gave up 0 bases; unmatched junction bases: 6. The CDR3 region has the DNA TGTGCCAGCAGCTTAGGGAGCGGGGTAACCTCCTACGAGCAGTACTTC. This gives the protein CASSLGSGVTSYEQYF.

The chain links TRBV7-2 to TRBJ1-1; D perhaps matches TRBD1 (6 bases). Germline V gives CDR1 SGHTA, CDR2 FQGNSA. This CDR3 comprises 13 residues. The germline V and J ends were trimmed by 5 bases and 4 bases, with 11 bases remaining between them. In DNA form, the CDR3 reads TGTGCCAGCAGCATACAACAGGGCACTGAAGCTTTCTTT. Encoded protein: CASSIQQGTEAFF.

In its sample, this clonotype was seen many times. CDR3 amino acids: CASSLVDRSLTDTQYF. The CDR3 coding sequence is TGCGCCAGCAGCTTGGTTGACAGGTCATTGACAGATACGCAGTATTTT. The chain employs TRBV5-1 and TRBJ2-3; a possible D gene is TRBD1 (6 bases). V lost 0 bases to trimming and J lost 3 bases, with 14 bases between them. Germline values: CDR1 SGHRS, CDR2 YFSETQ. The CDR3 is made up of 16 amino acids.

The V call is TRBV9, the J call TRBJ1-2; tentatively, D is TRBD1 (6 bases). Germline-derived CDR1 and CDR2 are SGDLS and YYNGEE. The V end was cut by 2 bases, the J end by 8 bases, with 19 bases between. This CDR3 has 15 residues. Here the CDR3 DNA reads TGTGCCAGCAGCGTTAGCGGGACACGGAGTCAAGGCTACACCTTC. Protein: CASSVSGTRSQGYTF.

On this clonotype itself: A read error may be the cause here, since a much bigger clone is one base away. The V call is TRBV29-1, the J call TRBJ2-7; D tentatively reads TRBD1 or TRBD2 (6 bases each). In germline, CDR1 is SQVTM, CDR2 ANQGSEA. The CDR3 runs 13 residues. For the CDR3, the DNA is TGCAACGTTGATGGGGGGCTGGGTTACGAGCAGTACTTC. It encodes CNVDGGLGYEQYF.